The 28 T cell receptor beta chains presented below share a single source sample, sequenced in a study of OX40 agonist ivuxolimab in advanced cancers. Some clones are missing from TCRdb's copy, which holds only in-frame ones; the method was immunoSEQ multiplex PCR. The sample contains about 76,000 clones, roughly 86% of which appear only once. This specimen was CD4+ or CD8+ T cells sorted from blood, taken in a trial of the OX40 agonist ivuxolimab. These receptors were taken from an adult with an advanced solid tumor such as melanoma, head and neck, liver or kidney cancer.

This clone was counted only a few times. The chain uses TRBV7-2 and TRBJ2-1; 15 nucleotides match TRBD2. Germline values: CDR1 SGHTA, CDR2 FQGNSA. The length of the CDR3 is 18 residues. V was clipped by 5 bases and J by 4 bases; unmatched bases: 9. As DNA, the CDR3 is TGTGCCAGCAGCCAGGGACTAGCGGGGGGACGTCTTTACAATGAGCAGTTCTTC. Encoded protein: CASSQGLAGGRLYNEQFF. Full variable domain (remainder filled in from reference TRBV7-2 and TRBJ2-1): GAGVSQSPSNKVTEKGKDVELRCDPISGHTALYWYRQSLGQGLEFLIYFQGNSAPDKSGLPSDRFSAERTGGSVSTLTIQRTQQEDSAVYLCASSQGLAGGRLYNEQFFGPGTRLTVL.

The gene calls are TRBV5-4 and TRBJ2-5; 8 positions match TRBD2. CDR3 length equals 16 residues. The V and J ends lost 0 bases and 3 bases, in that order; junction bases with no gene match: 7. The germline CDR1 and CDR2 sequences are SGHNT and YYREEE (reference sequence). The CDR3 DNA reads TGTGCCAGCAGCTTGGCCGCGGTAGCGGGGAAAGAGACCCAGTACTTC. Protein: CASSLAAVAGKETQYF.

V is TRBV10-2 and J is TRBJ1-2; unclear D gene. Trimming stripped 0 bases from V and 3 bases from J, with 5 bases between. The CDR3 contains 13 residues. CDR1 is WSHSY and CDR2 is SAAADI in the germline V gene. The CDR3 loop reads CASSESSYYGYTF. CDR3 nucleotides: TGCGCCAGCAGTGAGTCGTCATACTATGGCTACACCTTC.

This clone has only a few counts. The genes are TRBV6-5 and TRBJ1-2; D perhaps matches TRBD1 (6 bases). V shed 4 bases and J shed 4 bases, with 16 bases lying between them. The CDR3 loop spans 15 amino acids. Germline V gene sequence: CDR1 MNHEY, CDR2 SVGAGI. The CDR3 here is CASSWGGGESYGYTF. The CDR3 region has the DNA TGTGCCAGCAGTTGGGGAGGGGGTGAATCCTATGGCTACACCTTC.

J is TRBJ1-2 and V is TRBV4-2; the D gene is possibly TRBD1 (6 bases). Between the trimmed V and J ends, which lost 3 bases and 1 base, there was a span of 15 bases. Germline V gene sequence: CDR1 LGHNA, CDR2 YNFKEQ. The CDR3 contains 16 residues. As DNA, the CDR3 is TGTGCCAGCAGCCAGGAACAGGGCAGAATTAACTATGGCTACACCTTC. Protein sequence: CASSQEQGRINYGYTF.

V is TRBV28 and J is TRBJ2-2, with a weak D call TRBD1 (6 bases). V lost 7 bases and J 1 base, leaving 13 bases between the germline ends. Germline V gene lookup returns CDR1 MDHEN and CDR2 SYDVKM. CDR3 length: 15 residues. CDR3: CASTQTGWNTGELFF. DNA of the CDR3: TGTGCCAGCACCCAGACAGGATGGAACACCGGGGAGCTGTTTTTT. The variable domain in full, completed from reference TRBV28 and TRBJ2-2, reads DVKVTQSSRYLVKRTGEKVFLECVQDMDHENMFWYRQDPGLGLRLIYFSYDVKMKEKGDIPEGYSVSREKKERFSLILESASTNQTSMYLCASTQTGWNTGELFFGEGSRLTVL.

The chain recombines TRBV2 with TRBJ2-3; 7 nucleotides match TRBD2. The germline CDR1 and CDR2 sequences are SNHLY and FYNNEI. The CDR3 contains 14 residues. Trimming at V came to 8 bases and at J to 2 bases, leaving 7 bases not matched to a gene. Here the CDR3 reads CASAPRGDTDTQYF. The CDR3 DNA follows: TGTGCCAGCGCCCCCCGGGGGGACACAGATACGCAGTATTTT.

The gene calls are TRBV27 and TRBJ2-2; 8 nucleotides match TRBD1. CDR3 length: 16 residues. The germline CDR1 and CDR2 sequences are MNHEY and SMNVEV (reference sequence). The V segment lost 6 bases and the J segment 0 bases; nucleotides outside the gene matches: 6. The chain's CDR3 is CASRLKGQANTGELFF. The CDR3 region has the DNA TGTGCCAGCAGACTAAAGGGACAGGCGAACACCGGGGAGCTGTTTTTT.

This chain joins TRBV29-1 and TRBJ2-4; D not resolved. Trimming cost V 4 bases and J 5 bases, with 9 bases left between them. This CDR3 region has 12 residues. CDR1 is SQVTM and CDR2 is ANQGSEA in the germline V gene. CDR3 amino acids: CSVVQNQNIQYF. CDR3 nucleotide sequence: TGCAGCGTTGTGCAGAACCAAAACATTCAGTACTTC.

The chain couples TRBV6-5 to TRBJ1-6; perhaps TRBD1 as D (5 bases). The germline V and J ends were trimmed by 5 bases and 14 bases, with 19 bases remaining between them. Germline V lookup: CDR1 MNHEY, CDR2 SVGAGI. This CDR3 is 14 amino acids long. For the CDR3, the DNA is TGTGCCAGCAGTGAAGTGGGGGGTTCCCACTCCCTCCACTTT. Its protein product is CASSEVGGSHSLHF.

V and J are TRBV7-2 and TRBJ2-6; D call uncertain. Per germline, CDR1 SGHTA and CDR2 FQGNSA. The CDR3 runs to 15 residues. Trimming stripped 7 bases from V and 0 bases from J, with 10 bases between. The CDR3 sequence is CASTTATSGANVLTF. The DNA of the CDR3 is TGTGCCAGCACCACCGCCACCTCTGGGGCCAACGTCCTGACTTTC.

The chain employs TRBV18 and TRBJ2-3; 10 nucleotides line up with TRBD1. Trimming at V came to 6 bases and at J to 5 bases, leaving 11 bases not matched to a gene. This CDR3 spans 16 amino acids. CDR1 is KGHSH and CDR2 is LQKENI in the germline V gene. Here the CDR3 DNA reads TGTGCCAGCTCTTTCGCCGGGACAGGGGCCGAAGATACGCAGTATTTT. It yields the protein CASSFAGTGAEDTQYF.

The chain links TRBV7-9 to TRBJ1-2; possibly TRBD1 for D (6 bases). The germline gives CDR1 SEHNR, CDR2 FQNEAQ (reference sequence). The ends were cut back, 1 base at V and 4 bases at J, with 13 bases in the middle. There are 15 residues in the CDR3. The CDR3 region has the DNA TGTGCCAGCAGCTTAGACAGGGCGCTAACCTATGGCTACACCTTC. Its protein product is CASSLDRALTYGYTF.

V and J are TRBV2 and TRBJ2-5; 7 nucleotides agree with TRBD1. The junction had 1 base not matched to a gene; V was cut back by 8 bases and J by 4 bases. The germline V gene encodes CDR1 SNHLY and CDR2 FYNNEI. The CDR3 runs 11 residues. The CDR3 nucleotides read TGTGCCAGCGGACAGGCAGAGACCCAGTACTTC. It is translated as CASGQAETQYF.

A single count supports this clone. This sample also contains other DNA sequences that code for the same CDR3. The chain links TRBV15 to TRBJ2-1; 7 positions agree with TRBD1. The CDR3 runs 15 residues. Germline lookup yields CDR1 LNHNV and CDR2 YYDKDF (reference sequence). The V and J ends lost 1 base and 9 bases, in that order; junction bases with no gene match: 9. The CDR3 DNA is TGTGCCACCAGCAGAGGGCAACAGGGGAACGGTGAGCAGTTCTTC. Encoded protein: CATSRGQQGNGEQFF.

This sequence joins TRBV7-2 and TRBJ1-3, with D uncertain. This CDR3 is built from 16 residues. Germline loops: CDR1 SGHTA, CDR2 FQGNSA. Trimming took off 1 base at V and 4 bases at J, with 14 bases between the two ends. CDR3 DNA: TGTGCCAGCAGCTTAGTATTTTACCCTTACGGAAACACCATATATTTT. Protein sequence: CASSLVFYPYGNTIYF.

V gene TRBV11-2 combines with J gene TRBJ1-3; tentative D call: TRBD1 (5 bases). V was cut by 1 base and J by 7 bases, with 8 bases left in between. CDR1 and CDR2 (germline): SGHAT, FQNNGV. This CDR3 contains 13 residues. CDR3 nucleotide sequence: TGTGCCAGCAGCTTAGTGGAGGGGAACACCATATATTTT. Protein: CASSLVEGNTIYF.

The chain is built from TRBV6-5 and TRBJ1-6; TRBD1 is a possible D gene (6 bases). V was clipped by 1 base and J by 14 bases, with 18 bases between them. CDR3 length equals 15 residues. Germline CDR1 reads MNHEY; CDR2 reads SVGAGI. The CDR3 region is CASSYLSGTRPTLHF. CDR3 nucleotides: TGTGCCAGCAGTTACTTAAGCGGGACACGGCCCACCCTCCACTTT.

The V and J genes are TRBV2 and TRBJ2-5; perhaps TRBD1 as D (6 bases). The germline gives CDR1 SNHLY, CDR2 FYNNEI. The ends were cut back, 6 bases at V and 5 bases at J, with 13 bases in the middle. CDR3 length: 13 residues. The DNA of the CDR3 is TGTGCCAGCAGAGGGGGACACGAGGAGACCCAGTACTTC. This sequence encodes CASRGGHEETQYF.

The rearrangement links TRBV7-2 to TRBJ2-7; the match to TRBD2 covers 12 bases. The J segment lost 2 bases and the V segment lost 5 bases, leaving 10 bases of the junction unmatched. Germline V gene lookup returns CDR1 SGHTA and CDR2 FQGNSA. This CDR3 region has 17 residues. The CDR3, as DNA: TGTGCCAGCAGCCTTGGGACTAGCGGGCTTACCCCCTACGAGCAGTACTTC. Amino acid sequence: CASSLGTSGLTPYEQYF.

The chain employs TRBV5-1 and TRBJ1-5, with D perhaps matching TRBD1 (5 bases). The germline gives CDR1 SGHRS, CDR2 YFSETQ. This CDR3 region has 15 residues. V lost 4 bases, J lost 5 bases, and 16 bases lay in between. As DNA, the CDR3 is TGCGCCAGCAGCCTGGGGGGACGGTTGGATCAGCCCCAGCATTTT. Its protein is CASSLGGRLDQPQHF.

This rearrangement joins TRBV6-5 to TRBJ2-7; tentatively, D is TRBD1 (6 bases). V dropped 5 bases and J dropped 2 bases, with 13 bases sitting between them. The germline V gene has CDR1 MNHEY and CDR2 SVGAGI. This CDR3 is built from 14 residues. The chain's CDR3 is CASSLTGTPYEQYF. Here the CDR3 DNA reads TGTGCCAGCAGTCTAACCGGGACACCCTACGAGCAGTACTTC.

As to this clone: The same CDR3 arises from other DNA sequences in this sample as well. The chain combines TRBV18 with TRBJ1-2, with D possibly TRBD1 on 5 matching bases. The CDR3 has 13 amino acids. The germline CDR1 and CDR2 sequences are KGHSH and LQKENI. Trimming left V 2 bases short and J 6 bases short, with 10 bases between. CDR3 sequence reads: CASSPGAGDGYTF. The CDR3 DNA follows: TGTGCCAGCTCACCAGGGGCAGGCGATGGCTACACCTTC.

The chain uses TRBV5-6 and TRBJ2-2; 9 bases line up with TRBD1. V dropped 3 bases and J dropped 4; count of bases not matched to a gene: 4. CDR1 SGHDT and CDR2 YYEEEE come from the germline V gene. The CDR3 runs 15 residues. CDR3 sequence (DNA): TGTGCCAGCAGCTACCGGGACAGGGCCACCGGGGAGCTGTTTTTT. This sequence encodes CASSYRDRATGELFF.

This chain joins TRBV14 and TRBJ1-6; 9 positions match TRBD1. Germline V gives CDR1 SGHDN, CDR2 FVKESK. The CDR3 has 14 amino acids. Germline trimming cut 4 bases from V and 8 bases from J; bases unmatched to any gene: 3. The CDR3 nucleotides read TGTGCCAGCAGCCTTACAGGGGGCGATTCACCCCTCCACTTT. Amino acid sequence: CASSLTGGDSPLHF.

This chain joins TRBV28 and TRBJ2-2, with unresolved D. V was trimmed by 5 bases and J by 8 bases, leaving 9 bases between them. CDR1 and CDR2 from the germline V gene are MDHEN and SYDVKM. There are 12 residues in the CDR3. For the CDR3, the DNA is TGTGCCAGCAGTCCTCCCGGGGGGGAGCTGTTTTTT. Translated, it gives CASSPPGGELFF.

The chain is built from TRBV13 and TRBJ1-1, with 8 bases identical to TRBD1. CDR1 is PRHDT, CDR2 FYEKMQ, per germline (reference sequence). CDR3 length equals 16 residues. The trim removed 5 bases at V and 0 bases at J, leaving 8 bases unmatched. The DNA of the CDR3 is TGTGCCAGCAGCCTCCGACAGGGGCGGATGAACACTGAAGCTTTCTTT. Translated: CASSLRQGRMNTEAFF.

This rearrangement joins TRBV29-1 to TRBJ1-4; tentative D call: TRBD1 (5 bases). CDR3 size: 13 residues. Deletions cut 4 bases from V and 6 bases from J, with 12 bases between. Looked up from germline, CDR1 is SQVTM and CDR2 is ANQGSEA. The CDR3: CSVGGDGHEKLFF. The CDR3 DNA sequence: TGCAGCGTTGGGGGCGATGGTCATGAAAAACTGTTTTTT.